This T cell receptor (beta chain) was recorded in a study of cytomegalovirus exposure and HLA in healthy donors. Donors sampled were nominally healthy, though unrecorded immune exposures were likely. The PCR contained 60 Vbeta and 13 Jbeta primers. This table comes from immunoSEQ multiplex PCR, and its TCRdb copy is limited to in-frame clones, with some not included. Among about 200,000 clones, about nine tenths were seen once, and the ten largest hold about 1.1%. The CDR3 runs 15 residues. V lost 3 bases, J lost 0 bases, and 10 bases lay in between. The V gene's germline CDR1 is KGHSH and CDR2 LQKENI.

The clonotype originates from a boy aged 2-9 years in good health and CMV-seronegative. This rearrangement joins TRBV18 to TRBJ2-3, with unresolved D. Sequenced input: PBMCs. The CDR3 DNA reads TGTGCCAGCTCACCGAGGAGTACTAGCACAGATACGCAGTATTTT. Its protein product is CASSPRSTSTDTQYF.